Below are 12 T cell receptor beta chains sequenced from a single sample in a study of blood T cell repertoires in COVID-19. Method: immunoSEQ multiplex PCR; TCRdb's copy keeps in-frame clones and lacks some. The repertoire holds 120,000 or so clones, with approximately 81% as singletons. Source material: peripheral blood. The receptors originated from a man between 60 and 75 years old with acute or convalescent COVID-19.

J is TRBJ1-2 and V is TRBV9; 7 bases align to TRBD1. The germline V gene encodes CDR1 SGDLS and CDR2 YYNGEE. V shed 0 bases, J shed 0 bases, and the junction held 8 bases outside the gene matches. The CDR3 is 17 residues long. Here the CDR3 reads CASSVAPGQSSNYGYTF. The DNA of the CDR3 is TGTGCCAGCAGCGTAGCTCCGGGACAGAGCTCTAACTATGGCTACACCTTC.

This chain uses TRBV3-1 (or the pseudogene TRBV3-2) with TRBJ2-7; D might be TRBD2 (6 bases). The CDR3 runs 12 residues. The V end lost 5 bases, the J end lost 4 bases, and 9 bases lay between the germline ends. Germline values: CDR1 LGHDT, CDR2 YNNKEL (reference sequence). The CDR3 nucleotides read TGTGCCAGCAGCGACGGGACTTACGAGCAGTACTTC. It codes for CASSDGTYEQYF.

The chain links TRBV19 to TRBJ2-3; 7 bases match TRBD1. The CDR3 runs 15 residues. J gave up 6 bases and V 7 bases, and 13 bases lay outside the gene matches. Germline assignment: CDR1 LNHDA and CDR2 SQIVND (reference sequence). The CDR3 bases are TGTGCCAGTAAGGAGAGGGACAGACCTCACGATACGCAGTATTTT. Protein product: CASKERDRPHDTQYF.

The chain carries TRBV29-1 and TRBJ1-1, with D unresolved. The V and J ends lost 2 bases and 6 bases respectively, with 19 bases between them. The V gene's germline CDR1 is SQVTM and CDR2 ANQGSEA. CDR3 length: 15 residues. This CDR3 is CSVESVRGLGAEAFF. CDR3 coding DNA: TGCAGCGTTGAAAGTGTGCGGGGTTTGGGAGCTGAAGCTTTCTTT.

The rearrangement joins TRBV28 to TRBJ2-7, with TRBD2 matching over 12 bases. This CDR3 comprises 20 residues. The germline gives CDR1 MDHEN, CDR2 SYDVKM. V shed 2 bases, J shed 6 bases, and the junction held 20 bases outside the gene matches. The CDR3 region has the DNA TGTGCCAGCAGTTTACTCACCCCATCCAGACTAGCGGGAGTTTGGGGCGAGCAGTACTTC. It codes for CASSLLTPSRLAGVWGEQYF.

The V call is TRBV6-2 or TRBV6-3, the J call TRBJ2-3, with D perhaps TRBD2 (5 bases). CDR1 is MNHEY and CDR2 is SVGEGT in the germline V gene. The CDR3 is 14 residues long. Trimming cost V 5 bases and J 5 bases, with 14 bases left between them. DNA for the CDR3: TGTGCCAGCAGTCCCCGGGGAAGAGAAGATACGCAGTATTTT. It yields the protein CASSPRGREDTQYF.

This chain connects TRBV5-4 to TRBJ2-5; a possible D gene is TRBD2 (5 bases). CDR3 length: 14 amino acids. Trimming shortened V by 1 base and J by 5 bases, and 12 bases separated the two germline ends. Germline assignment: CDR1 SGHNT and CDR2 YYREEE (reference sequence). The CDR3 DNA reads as TGTGCCAGCAGCTTGATCGGGGAAGGCGAGACCCAGTACTTC. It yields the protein CASSLIGEGETQYF.

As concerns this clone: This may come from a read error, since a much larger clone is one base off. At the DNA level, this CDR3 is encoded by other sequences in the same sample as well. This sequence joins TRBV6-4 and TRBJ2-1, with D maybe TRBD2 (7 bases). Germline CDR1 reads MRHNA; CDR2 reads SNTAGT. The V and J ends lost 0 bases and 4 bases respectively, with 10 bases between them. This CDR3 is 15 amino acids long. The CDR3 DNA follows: TGTGCCAGCAGTGACTCAGGGGGGGCTTACAATGAGCAGTTCTTC. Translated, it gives CASSDSGGAYNEQFF.

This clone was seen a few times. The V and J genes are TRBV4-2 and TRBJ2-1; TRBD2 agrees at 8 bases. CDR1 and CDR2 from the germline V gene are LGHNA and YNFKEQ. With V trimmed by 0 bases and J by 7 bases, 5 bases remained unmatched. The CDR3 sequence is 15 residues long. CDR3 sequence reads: CASSQEIGTSNEQFF. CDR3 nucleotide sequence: TGTGCCAGCAGCCAAGAAATAGGGACTAGTAATGAGCAGTTCTTC.

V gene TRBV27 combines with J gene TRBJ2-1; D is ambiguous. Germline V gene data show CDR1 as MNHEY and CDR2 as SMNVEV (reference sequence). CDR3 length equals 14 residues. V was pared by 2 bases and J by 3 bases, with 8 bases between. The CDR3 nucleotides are TGTGCCAGCAGTTTAGCGGTCAACTACAATGAGCAGTTCTTC. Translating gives CASSLAVNYNEQFF.

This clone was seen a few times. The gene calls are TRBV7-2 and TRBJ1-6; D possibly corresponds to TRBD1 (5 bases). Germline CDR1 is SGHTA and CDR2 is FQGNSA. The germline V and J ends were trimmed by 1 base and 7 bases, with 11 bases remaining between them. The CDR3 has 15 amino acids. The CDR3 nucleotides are TGTGCCAGCAGCTTAGAAGGACAACTGAATTCACCCCTCCACTTT. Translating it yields CASSLEGQLNSPLHF.

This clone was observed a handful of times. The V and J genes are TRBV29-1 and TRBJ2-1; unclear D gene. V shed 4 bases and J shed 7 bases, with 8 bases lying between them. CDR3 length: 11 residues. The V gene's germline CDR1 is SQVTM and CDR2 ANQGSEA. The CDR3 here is CSVGAQNEQFF. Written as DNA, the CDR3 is TGCAGCGTTGGGGCGCAGAATGAGCAGTTCTTC.